The T cell receptor beta chain described here comes from a study of cytomegalovirus exposure and HLA in healthy donors. Both 60 Vbeta primers and 13 Jbeta primers went into the PCR. Profiling relied on immunoSEQ multiplex PCR, and the TCRdb table lists in-frame clones only, not all of them. The sample table sets out about 140,000 clones. Sequenced material: PBMCs. The clonotype originates from a man between 35 and 55 years old in good health and CMV-seronegative.

The CDR3 bases are TGTGCCATCAGCGGGACAGGGAATGGCTACACCTTC. Its protein product is CAISGTGNGYTF. The chain recombines TRBV10-3 with TRBJ1-2; 9 bases fit TRBD1. The germline CDR1 and CDR2 sequences are ENHRY and SYGVKD. The J segment lost 6 bases and the V segment lost 6 bases, leaving 2 bases of the junction unmatched. The CDR3 consists of 12 residues.